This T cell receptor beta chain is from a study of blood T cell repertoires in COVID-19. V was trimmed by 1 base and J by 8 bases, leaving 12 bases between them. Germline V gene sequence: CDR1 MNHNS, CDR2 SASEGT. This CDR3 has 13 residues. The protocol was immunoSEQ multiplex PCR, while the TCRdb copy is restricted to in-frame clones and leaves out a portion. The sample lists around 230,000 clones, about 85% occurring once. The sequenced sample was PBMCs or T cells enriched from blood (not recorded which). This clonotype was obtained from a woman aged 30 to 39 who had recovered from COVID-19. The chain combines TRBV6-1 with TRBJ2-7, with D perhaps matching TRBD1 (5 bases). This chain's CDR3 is CASSEGTPWKQYF. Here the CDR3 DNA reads TGTGCCAGCAGTGAAGGGACACCGTGGAAGCAGTACTTC.